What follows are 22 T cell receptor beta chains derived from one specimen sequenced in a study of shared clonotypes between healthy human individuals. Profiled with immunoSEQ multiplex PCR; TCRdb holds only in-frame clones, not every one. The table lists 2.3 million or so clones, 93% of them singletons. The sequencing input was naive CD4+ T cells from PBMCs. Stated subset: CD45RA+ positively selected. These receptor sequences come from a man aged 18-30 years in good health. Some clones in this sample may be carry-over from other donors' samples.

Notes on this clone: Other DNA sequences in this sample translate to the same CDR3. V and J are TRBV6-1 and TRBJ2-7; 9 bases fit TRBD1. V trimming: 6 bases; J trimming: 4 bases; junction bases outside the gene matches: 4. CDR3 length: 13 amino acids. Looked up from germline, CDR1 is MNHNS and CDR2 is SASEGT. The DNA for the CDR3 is TGTGCCAGCAGCGCGACAGGGGGTTACGAGCAGTACTTC. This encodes CASSATGGYEQYF.

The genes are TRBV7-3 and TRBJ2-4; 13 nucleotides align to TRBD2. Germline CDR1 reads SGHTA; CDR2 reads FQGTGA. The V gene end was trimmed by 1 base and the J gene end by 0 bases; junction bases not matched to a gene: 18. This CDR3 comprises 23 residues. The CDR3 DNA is TGTGCCAGCAGCTTAAATTTGACTAGCGGGAGGTCCGCCCTCGAAATAGCCAAAAACATTCAGTACTTC. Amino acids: CASSLNLTSGRSALEIAKNIQYF. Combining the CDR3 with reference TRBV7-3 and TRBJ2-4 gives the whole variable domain GAGVSQTPSNKVTEKGKYVELRCDPISGHTALYWYRQSLGQGPEFLIYFQGTGAADDSGLPNDRFFAVRPEGSVSTLKIQRTERGDSAVYLCASSLNLTSGRSALEIAKNIQYFGAGTRLSVL.

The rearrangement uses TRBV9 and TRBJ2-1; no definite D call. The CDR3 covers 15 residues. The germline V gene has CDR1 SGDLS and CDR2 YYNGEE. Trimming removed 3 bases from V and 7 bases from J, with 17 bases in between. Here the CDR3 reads CASSARAVGANEQFF. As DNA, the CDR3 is TGTGCCAGCAGCGCTAGGGCGGTCGGTGCGAATGAGCAGTTCTTC.

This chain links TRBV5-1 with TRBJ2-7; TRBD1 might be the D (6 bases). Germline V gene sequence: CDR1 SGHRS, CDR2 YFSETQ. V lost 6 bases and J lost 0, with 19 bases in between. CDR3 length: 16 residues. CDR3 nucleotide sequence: TGCGCCAGCACCTGGGGGCCGAGCAGGAGCTCCTACGAGCAGTACTTC. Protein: CASTWGPSRSSYEQYF.

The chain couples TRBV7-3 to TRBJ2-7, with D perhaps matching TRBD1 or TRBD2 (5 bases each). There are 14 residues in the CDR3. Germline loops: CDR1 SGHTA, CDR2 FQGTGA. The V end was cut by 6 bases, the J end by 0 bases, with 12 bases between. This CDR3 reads CASSGTVSSYEQYF. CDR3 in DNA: TGTGCCAGCAGTGGGACCGTTAGCTCCTACGAGCAGTACTTC.

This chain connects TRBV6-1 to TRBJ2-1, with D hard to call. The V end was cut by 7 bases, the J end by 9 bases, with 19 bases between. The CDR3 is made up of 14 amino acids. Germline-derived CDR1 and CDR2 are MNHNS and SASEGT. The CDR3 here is CASNQDLVATEQFF. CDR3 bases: TGTGCCAGCAACCAGGACCTGGTGGCGACTGAGCAGTTCTTC.

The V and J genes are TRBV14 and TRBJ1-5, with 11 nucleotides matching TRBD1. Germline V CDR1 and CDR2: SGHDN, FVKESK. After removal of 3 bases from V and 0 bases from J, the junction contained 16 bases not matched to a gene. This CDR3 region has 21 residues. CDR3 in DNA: TGTGCCAGCAGCCATCACCTCGGGGACAGGGGGGAGGCCTATAGCAATCAGCCCCAGCATTTT. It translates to CASSHHLGDRGEAYSNQPQHF.

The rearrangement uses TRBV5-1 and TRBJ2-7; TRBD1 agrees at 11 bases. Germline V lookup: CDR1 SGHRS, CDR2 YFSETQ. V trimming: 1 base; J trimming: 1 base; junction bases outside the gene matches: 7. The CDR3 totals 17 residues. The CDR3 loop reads CASSLSAGTGGSYEQYF. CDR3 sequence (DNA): TGCGCCAGCAGCTTGAGTGCCGGGACAGGGGGGTCCTACGAGCAGTACTTC. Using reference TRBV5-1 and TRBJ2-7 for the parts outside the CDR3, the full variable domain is KAGVTQTPRYLIKTRGQQVTLSCSPISGHRSVSWYQQTPGQGLQFLFEYFSETQRNKGNFPGRFSGRQFSNSRSEMNVSTLELGDSALYLCASSLSAGTGGSYEQYFGPGTRLTVT.

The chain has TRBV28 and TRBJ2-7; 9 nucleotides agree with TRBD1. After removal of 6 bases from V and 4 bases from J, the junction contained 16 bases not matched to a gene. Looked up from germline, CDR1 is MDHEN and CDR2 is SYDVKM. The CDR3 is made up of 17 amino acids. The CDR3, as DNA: TGTGCCAGCAGCCATTACCCCCGGACAGGGGATAGGTACGAGCAGTACTTC. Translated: CASSHYPRTGDRYEQYF.

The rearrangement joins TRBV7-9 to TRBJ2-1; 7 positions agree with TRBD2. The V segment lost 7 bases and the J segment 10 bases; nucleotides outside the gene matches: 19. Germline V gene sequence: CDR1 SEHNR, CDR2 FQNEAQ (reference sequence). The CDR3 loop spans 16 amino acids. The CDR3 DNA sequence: TGTGCCAGCATCAGGCAGACGGCGGGAGAAGGCGGAGAGCAGTTCTTC. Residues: CASIRQTAGEGGEQFF.

The CDR3 spells CASSLEPGGDQPQHF. CDR3 DNA sequence: TGCGCCAGCAGCTTGGAACCGGGCGGAGATCAGCCCCAGCATTTT. The genes are TRBV5-1 and TRBJ1-5; D is undetermined. This CDR3 has 15 residues. Trimming pared 0 bases from V and 5 bases from J, leaving 12 bases between. The V gene's germline CDR1 is SGHRS and CDR2 YFSETQ. The whole variable domain, remainder taken from reference TRBV5-1 and TRBJ1-5, is KAGVTQTPRYLIKTRGQQVTLSCSPISGHRSVSWYQQTPGQGLQFLFEYFSETQRNKGNFPGRFSGRQFSNSRSEMNVSTLELGDSALYLCASSLEPGGDQPQHFGDGTRLSIL.

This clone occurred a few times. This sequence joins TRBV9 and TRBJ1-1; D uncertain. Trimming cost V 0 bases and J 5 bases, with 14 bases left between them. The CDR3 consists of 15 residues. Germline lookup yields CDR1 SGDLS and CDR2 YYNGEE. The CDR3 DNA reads TGTGCCAGCAGCGTAGCTAGCACAGCGCAGACTGAAGCTTTCTTT. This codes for CASSVASTAQTEAFF.

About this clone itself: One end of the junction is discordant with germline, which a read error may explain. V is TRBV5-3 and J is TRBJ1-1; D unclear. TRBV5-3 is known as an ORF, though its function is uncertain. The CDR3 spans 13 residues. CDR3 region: CASSLEPNTEAFF. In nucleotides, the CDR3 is TGTGCCAGCAGCTTGGAACCGAACACTGAAGCTTTCTTT.

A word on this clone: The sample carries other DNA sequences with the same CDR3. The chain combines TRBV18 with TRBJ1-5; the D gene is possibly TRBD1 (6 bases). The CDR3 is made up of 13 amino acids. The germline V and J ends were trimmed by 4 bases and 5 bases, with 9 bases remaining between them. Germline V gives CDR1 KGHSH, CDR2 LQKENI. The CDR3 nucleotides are TGTGCCAGCTCACGAGGGGGTGATCAGCCCCAGCATTTT. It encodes CASSRGGDQPQHF.

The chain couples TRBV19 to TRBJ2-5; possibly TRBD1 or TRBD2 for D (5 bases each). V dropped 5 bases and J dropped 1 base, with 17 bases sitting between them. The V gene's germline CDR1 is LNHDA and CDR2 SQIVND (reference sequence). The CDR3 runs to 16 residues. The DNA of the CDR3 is TGTGCCAGTAGTCTCCTTAGTGGGGGTGTCCAAGAGACCCAGTACTTC. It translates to CASSLLSGGVQETQYF.

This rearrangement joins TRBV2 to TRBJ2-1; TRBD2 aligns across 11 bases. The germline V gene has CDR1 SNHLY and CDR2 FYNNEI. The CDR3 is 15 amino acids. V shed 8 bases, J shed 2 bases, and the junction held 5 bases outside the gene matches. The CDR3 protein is CASGGLAVPYNEQFF. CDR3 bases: TGTGCCAGCGGGGGACTAGCGGTCCCCTACAATGAGCAGTTCTTC.

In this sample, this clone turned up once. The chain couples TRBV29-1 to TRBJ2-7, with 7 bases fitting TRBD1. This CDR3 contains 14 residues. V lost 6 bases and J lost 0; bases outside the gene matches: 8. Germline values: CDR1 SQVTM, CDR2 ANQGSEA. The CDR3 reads CSVAGDSFSYEQYF. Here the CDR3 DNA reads TGCAGCGTGGCTGGGGACAGTTTCTCCTACGAGCAGTACTTC.

In DNA form, the CDR3 reads TGTGCCAGCAGTCCCAGGGCCCCCTCTGGAAACACCATATATTTT. This gives the protein CASSPRAPSGNTIYF. The V call is TRBV28, the J call TRBJ1-3, with TRBD1 as a possible D gene (5 bases). V was pared by 5 bases and J by 0 bases, with 11 bases between. The CDR3 extends over 15 amino acids. Germline assignment: CDR1 MDHEN and CDR2 SYDVKM. The entire variable domain, with the rest obtained from reference TRBV28 and TRBJ1-3, is as follows: DVKVTQSSRYLVKRTGEKVFLECVQDMDHENMFWYRQDPGLGLRLIYFSYDVKMKEKGDIPEGYSVSREKKERFSLILESASTNQTSMYLCASSPRAPSGNTIYFGEGSWLTVV.

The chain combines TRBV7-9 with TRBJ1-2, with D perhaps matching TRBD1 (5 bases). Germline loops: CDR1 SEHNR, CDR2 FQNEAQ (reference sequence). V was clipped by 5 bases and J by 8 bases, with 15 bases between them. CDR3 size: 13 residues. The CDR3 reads CASSPLQGTGYTF. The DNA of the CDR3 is TGTGCCAGCAGCCCACTCCAGGGTACCGGCTACACCTTC.

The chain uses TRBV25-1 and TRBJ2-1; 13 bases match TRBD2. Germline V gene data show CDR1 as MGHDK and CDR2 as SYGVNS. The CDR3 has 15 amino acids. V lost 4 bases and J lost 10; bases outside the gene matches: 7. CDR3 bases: TGTGCCAGCAGTGGACTAGCGGGAGGCAGTAGGGAGCAGTTCTTC. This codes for CASSGLAGGSREQFF.

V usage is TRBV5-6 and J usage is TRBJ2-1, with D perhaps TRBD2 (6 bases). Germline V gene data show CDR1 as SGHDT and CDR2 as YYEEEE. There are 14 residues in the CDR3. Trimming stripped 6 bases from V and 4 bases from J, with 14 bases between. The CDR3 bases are TGTGCCAGCACCCAGGAGGGCCGGTACAATGAGCAGTTCTTC. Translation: CASTQEGRYNEQFF. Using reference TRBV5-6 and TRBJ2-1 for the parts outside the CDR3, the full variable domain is DAGVTQSPTHLIKTRGQQVTLRCSPKSGHDTVSWYQQALGQGPQFIFQYYEEEERQRGNFPDRFSGHQFPNYSSELNVNALLLGDSALYLCASTQEGRYNEQFFGPGTRLTVL.

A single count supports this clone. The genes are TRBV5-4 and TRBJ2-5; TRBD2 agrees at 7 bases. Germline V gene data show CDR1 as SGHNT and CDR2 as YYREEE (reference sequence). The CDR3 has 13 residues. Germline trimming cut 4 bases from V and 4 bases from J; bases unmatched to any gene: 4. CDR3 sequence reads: CASSLSGGETQYF. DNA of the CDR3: TGTGCCAGCAGCCTATCGGGAGGAGAGACCCAGTACTTC.